This T cell receptor beta chain was captured by sequencing in a study of glioma-infiltrating T cells after dendritic cell vaccination (dated by TCRdb to about 2016). Some background on the complete study: The cohort included 15 or so glioblastoma patients drawn from Phase I and II dendritic cell vaccination trials, of whom 9 were newly diagnosed and 6 had recurrent disease. Each patient got three intradermal injections of the dendritic cell vaccine, spaced at biweekly intervals, in the arm below the axilla. To make the vaccine, monocyte-derived dendritic cells were cultured for under eight days with IL-4 and GM-CSF and then pulsed overnight with autologous tumor lysate. Between about 2002 and 2012, patients were given autologous tumor lysate-pulsed dendritic cell vaccination. In glioblastoma patients vaccinated with dendritic cells, deep sequencing of TCR beta CDR3 regions served to measure tumor-infiltrating lymphocyte content and to compare repertoires between tumor and blood. Survival after dendritic cell vaccination was correlated with TCR sequencing metrics, such as TIL content and the overlap between tumor and blood repertoires. What the authors observed across the whole study: The three-group TCR overlap response model was characterized as speculative, and prospective validation of the model was stated to be required. After dendritic cell vaccination, a higher estimated pretreatment TIL content predicted longer time to progression and overall survival. No direct relationship between TCR clonality and survival was found, suggesting that a diverse polyclonal response may matter. The cohort was small and heterogeneous, few patients had complete blood and tumor sets, and even fewer had initial-recurrent tumor pairs.

The immunoSEQ assay amplified TCRB CDR3 regions from 1.5 to 2.5 micrograms of genomic DNA, or from all available DNA when less than that amount was available. The multiplex PCR relied on 60 forward primers for TCR V beta segments and 13 reverse primers for J beta segments. Synthetic control templates were spiked into each sample at limiting dilution to estimate reads per starting template. Sequencing produced 87 bp reads on the Illumina HiSeq System. The authors' pipeline ran thus. PCR and sequencing errors were removed by merging closely related sequences with a nearest neighbor algorithm. TCR overlap was measured as the percentage of unique tumor TCR beta sequences that were also present in the peripheral blood of the same patient. Drawn from immuneACCESS, this table holds only the in-frame rearrangements with V and J called that TCRdb kept. Clones are partly lost; checked studies trace under half to an unresolved V gene and leave the rest unexplained. V and J calls and clone size are given by that table; D and trimming were obtained from the DNA. Here the sample has tens of thousands of clones; 85% to 95% occur a single time. The top ten clonotypes cover over 2% of the sample.

Regarding this clone: Its antigen is not yet known. No clone much larger than this one lies a single base away; base qualities are absent.

Patients were selected on the basis of adequate residual fresh-frozen tumor tissue and more than two years of available survival data. Although molecular status otherwise differed among the glioblastoma patients, no patient had an isocitrate dehydrogenase mutation. PBMC were collected before vaccination, two weeks after the third vaccination, and at tumor progression if tumor progression occurred. The Qiagen DNeasy Blood extraction Kit was used to extract genomic DNA. The sequencing used blood, collected before dendritic cell vaccination. The TCR originated in a human donor with glioblastoma.

The CDR3 region: CASSYSRGSYEQYF. DNA sequence: TGTGCCAGCAGTTACTCGCGCGGGTCCTACGAGCAGTACTTC. The chain couples TRBV6-5 to TRBJ2-7; D gene: possibly TRBD2, on 5 matching bases. Including the terminal cysteine and phenylalanine, the CDR3 comprises 14 residues. Left in the record is the CDR3 DNA by itself, 42 bases read in frame from the first base. The germline V gene supplies CDR1 MNHEY and CDR2 SVGAGI. Between the V and J ends, shortened by 0 bases and 1 base respectively, the junction contains 7 bases.